This T cell receptor beta chain was profiled in a study of regulatory T cells in long-lasting Graves disease. Overall study context: Newly diagnosed Graves' patients had under 3 months of antithyroid drugs.

General study results and limits: Persistent disease samples used TRBV28, TRBJ1-2 and TRBJ2-5 preferentially.

The sample's time point: newly diagnosed GD, antithyroid drugs for less than 3 months. PBMC-extracted RNA yielded the TCR library. This clonotype has a count of ten or more. Its antigen is undetermined. In building TCR beta libraries, iRepertoire HTBI primers were used together with Arm-PCR of CDR3 regions. From the multiplex PCR reads, TCRdb called clonotypes with MiXCR, one entry per CDR3 protein. The repertoire holds 350,000 to 500,000 distinct CDR3 sequences, with approximately 15% as singletons. CDR3 size: 16 residues. Trimming removed 7 bases from V and 0 bases from J; junction bases left unmatched: 10. Germline CDR1 is MDHEN and CDR2 is SYDVKM. The same sample was also studied in work on T cells in Graves' hyperthyroidism and ophthalmopathy. That source adds: Uncontrolled infections, other autoimmune diseases, pregnancy or lactation led to exclusion of patients.

V gene TRBV28 combines with J gene TRBJ2-7; 9 nucleotides align to TRBD2. The sequencing used peripheral blood mononuclear cells (PBMCs), collected at new diagnosis, from a patient treated with antithyroid drugs. The receptor was derived from a woman aged 45 to 65 with Graves disease. Here the CDR3 DNA reads TGTGCCAGCATGGCGGGGGGGGTCCGGCTCTCCTACGAGCAGTACTTC. Translating it yields CASMAGGVRLSYEQYF. The whole variable domain, filled in from reference TRBV28 and TRBJ2-7, reads DVKVTQSSRYLVKRTGEKVFLECVQDMDHENMFWYRQDPGLGLRLIYFSYDVKMKEKGDIPEGYSVSREKKERFSLILESASTNQTSMYLCASMAGGVRLSYEQYFGPGTRLTVT.